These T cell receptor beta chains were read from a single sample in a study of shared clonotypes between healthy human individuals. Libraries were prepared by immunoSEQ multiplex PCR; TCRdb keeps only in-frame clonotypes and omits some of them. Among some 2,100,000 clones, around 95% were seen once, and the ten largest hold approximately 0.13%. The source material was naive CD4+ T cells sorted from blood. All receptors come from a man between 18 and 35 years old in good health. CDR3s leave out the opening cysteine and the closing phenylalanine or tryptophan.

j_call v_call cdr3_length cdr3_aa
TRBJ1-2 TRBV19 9 ASSIGWGYT
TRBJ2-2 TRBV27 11 ASRSRGTGELF
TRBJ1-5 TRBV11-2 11 ASSRRNNQPQH
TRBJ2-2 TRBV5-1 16 ASSLAVTRLVDTGELF
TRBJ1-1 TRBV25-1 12 ASSQTGAYTEAF
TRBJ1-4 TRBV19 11 ASSTRDRGKLF
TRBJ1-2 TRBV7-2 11 ASSLAGAYGYT
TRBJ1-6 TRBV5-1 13 ASSLGQGYNSPLH
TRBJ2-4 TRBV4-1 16 ASSHESLRGGTKNIQY
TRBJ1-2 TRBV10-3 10 AISDIAYGYT
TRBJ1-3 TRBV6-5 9 ASSQAGTIY
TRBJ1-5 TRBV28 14 ASSSTGWYGNQPQH
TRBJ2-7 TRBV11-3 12 ASSLQTVAYEQY
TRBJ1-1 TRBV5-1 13 ASSVWTGGNTEAF
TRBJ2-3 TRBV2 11 ASRTSPTDTQY
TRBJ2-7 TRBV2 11 ASGQGISYEQY
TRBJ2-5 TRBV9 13 ASSVEGSGVETQY
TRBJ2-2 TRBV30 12 AWSVGTNTGELF
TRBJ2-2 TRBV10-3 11 AISSLYTGELF
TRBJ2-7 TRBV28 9 ASTSSYEQY
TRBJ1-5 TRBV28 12 ASSLRQGHQPQH
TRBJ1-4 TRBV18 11 ASSPRVGEKLF
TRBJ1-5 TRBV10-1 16 AAQTLMTQNYSNQPQH
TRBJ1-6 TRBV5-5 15 ASSPVTGVGSGSPLH
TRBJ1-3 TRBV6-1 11 ASSTKEGNTIY
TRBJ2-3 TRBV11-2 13 ASSSLAGVTDTQY
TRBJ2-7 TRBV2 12 ASSLEGGVYEQY